One TCR beta chain is described in this entry. Its antigen is currently unknown. This record comes from a study of cytomegalovirus exposure and HLA in healthy donors. Study-level information: Findings of an earlier analysis included over 95 million unique TCR beta sequences from roughly 190 million T cells. Study-level points and caveats: When a later analysis was performed, an Asian-associated ancestry cluster reportedly had fewer N-insertions than the roughly 690-donor mean. The authors excluded some V segments, including TRBV6-2 and TRBV6-3, as indistinguishable. Later genetic work tied a missense DCLRE1C variant to beta-chain V and J trimming.

PCR was performed using 60 Vbeta and 13 Jbeta primers. The table came from immunoSEQ multiplex PCR; TCRdb's copy has only in-frame clones and leaves some out. Of 150,000 to 200,000 clones in the sample, approximately 80% were seen once. This CDR3 has 15 amino acids. Per germline, CDR1 SNHLY and CDR2 FYNNEI. V lost 8 bases and J lost 1, with 17 bases in between. Source material: PBMCs. This TCR was recovered from a woman aged 50 to 60 in good health and CMV-seronegative. The V call is TRBV2, the J call TRBJ1-1; TRBD1 might be the D (6 bases). CDR3 nucleotides: TGTGCCAGCTATAGAAGACAGGCGTCGAACACTGAAGCTTTCTTT. Amino acid sequence: CASYRRQASNTEAFF.